Described below is a single T cell receptor (beta chain) sequence and its context. The protocol was immunoSEQ multiplex PCR, while the TCRdb copy is restricted to in-frame clones and leaves out a portion. The sample records fewer than 250,000 clones, more than 80% being singletons. The CDR3 has 17 amino acids. Germline CDR1 LGHNA, CDR2 YNFKEQ. Trimming took 1 base from V and 4 from J, leaving 19 bases between them. These data are taken from a study of blood T cell repertoires in COVID-19. Study-wide background: Sample material is recorded as cDNA or gDNA derived from T cells, B-cell-depleted T cells, or PBMCs.

The clonotype originates from a woman aged 18-29 years who had recovered from COVID-19. Sequencing input: PBMCs or T cells enriched from blood (not recorded which). J is TRBJ1-2 and V is TRBV4-2; D possibly corresponds to TRBD1 (5 bases). The DNA of the CDR3 is TGTGCCAGCAGCCAAGTGGCCACCGACGGGACTTTCTATGGCTACACCTTC. This gives the protein CASSQVATDGTFYGYTF.